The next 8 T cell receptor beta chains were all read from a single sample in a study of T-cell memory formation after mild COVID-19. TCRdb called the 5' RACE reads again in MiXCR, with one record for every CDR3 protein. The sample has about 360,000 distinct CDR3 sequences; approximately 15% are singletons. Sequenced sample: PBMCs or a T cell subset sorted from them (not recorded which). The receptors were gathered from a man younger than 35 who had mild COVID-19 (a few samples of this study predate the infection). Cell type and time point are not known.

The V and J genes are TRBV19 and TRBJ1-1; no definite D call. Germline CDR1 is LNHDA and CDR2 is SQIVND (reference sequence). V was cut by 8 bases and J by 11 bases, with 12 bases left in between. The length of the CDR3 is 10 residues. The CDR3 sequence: CASGKMEAFF. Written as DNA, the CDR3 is TGTGCCAGTGGTAAAATGGAGGCTTTCTTT.

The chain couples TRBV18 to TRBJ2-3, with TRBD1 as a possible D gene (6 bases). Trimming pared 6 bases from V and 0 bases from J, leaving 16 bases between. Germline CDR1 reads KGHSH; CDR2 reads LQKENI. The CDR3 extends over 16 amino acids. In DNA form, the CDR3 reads TGTGCCAGCTCTCTCACTCTAGGACAGAGCACAGATACGCAGTATTTT. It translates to CASSLTLGQSTDTQYF.

DNA of the CDR3: TGCGCCAGCAGCTTGGGGCCGGGACAGGGGCCGTCGGACCTCTATGGCTACACCTTC. It is translated as CASSLGPGQGPSDLYGYTF. This chain connects TRBV5-1 to TRBJ1-2, with TRBD1 matching over 10 bases. The CDR3 has 19 residues. The J segment lost 4 bases and the V segment lost 0 bases, leaving 15 bases of the junction unmatched. CDR1 SGHRS and CDR2 YFSETQ come from the germline V gene. The whole variable domain, remainder taken from reference TRBV5-1 and TRBJ1-2, is KAGVTQTPRYLIKTRGQQVTLSCSPISGHRSVSWYQQTPGQGLQFLFEYFSETQRNKGNFPGRFSGRQFSNSRSEMNVSTLELGDSALYLCASSLGPGQGPSDLYGYTFGSGTRLTVV.

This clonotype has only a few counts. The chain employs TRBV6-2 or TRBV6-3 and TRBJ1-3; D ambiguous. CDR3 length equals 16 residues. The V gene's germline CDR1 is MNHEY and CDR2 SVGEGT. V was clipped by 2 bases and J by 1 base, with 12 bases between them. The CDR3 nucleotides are TGTGCCAGCAGTTACCCCCGGGCCGCGTCTGGAAACACCATATATTTT. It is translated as CASSYPRAASGNTIYF.

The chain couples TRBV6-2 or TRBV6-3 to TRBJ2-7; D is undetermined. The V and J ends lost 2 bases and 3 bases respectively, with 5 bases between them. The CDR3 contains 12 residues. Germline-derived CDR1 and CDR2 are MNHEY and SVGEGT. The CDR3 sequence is CASSYASYEQYF. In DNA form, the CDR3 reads TGTGCCAGCAGTTACGCCAGCTACGAGCAGTACTTC.

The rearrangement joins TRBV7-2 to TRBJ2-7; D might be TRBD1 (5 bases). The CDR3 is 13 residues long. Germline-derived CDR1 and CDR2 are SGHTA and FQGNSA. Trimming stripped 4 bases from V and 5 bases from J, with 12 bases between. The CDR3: CASSSLARDEQYV. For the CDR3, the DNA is TGTGCCAGCAGCTCCCTTGCCAGGGACGAGCAGTACGTC.

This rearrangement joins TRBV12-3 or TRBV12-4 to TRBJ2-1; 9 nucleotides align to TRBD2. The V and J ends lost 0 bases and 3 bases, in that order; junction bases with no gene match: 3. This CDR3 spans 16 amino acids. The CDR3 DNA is TGTGCCAGCAGTTTAGCGGTACTAGCGGGCTACAATGAGCAGTTCTTC. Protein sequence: CASSLAVLAGYNEQFF.

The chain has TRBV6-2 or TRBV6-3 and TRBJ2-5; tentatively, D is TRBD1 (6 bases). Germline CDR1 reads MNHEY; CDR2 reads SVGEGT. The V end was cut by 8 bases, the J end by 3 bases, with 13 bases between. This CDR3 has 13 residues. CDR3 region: CASLRAGEETQYF. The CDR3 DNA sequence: TGTGCCAGCCTCCGGGCAGGGGAAGAGACCCAGTACTTC.